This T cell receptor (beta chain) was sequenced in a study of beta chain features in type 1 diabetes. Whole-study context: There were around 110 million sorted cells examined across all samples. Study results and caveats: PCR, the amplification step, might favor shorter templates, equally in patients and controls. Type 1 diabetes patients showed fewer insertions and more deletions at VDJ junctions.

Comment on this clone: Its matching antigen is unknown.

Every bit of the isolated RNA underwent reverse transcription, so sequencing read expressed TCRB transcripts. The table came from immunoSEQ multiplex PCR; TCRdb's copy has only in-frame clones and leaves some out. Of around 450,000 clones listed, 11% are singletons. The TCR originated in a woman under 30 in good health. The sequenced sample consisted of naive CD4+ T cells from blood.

CDR3 DNA: TGCAGCGTCCGAGGACAGGGGGCTTGGGAGACCCAGTACTTC. Translation: CSVRGQGAWETQYF. This chain links TRBV29-1 with TRBJ2-5; 11 positions match TRBD1. Germline trimming cut 6 bases from V and 5 bases from J; bases unmatched to any gene: 8. CDR3 size: 14 residues. Looked up from germline, CDR1 is SQVTM and CDR2 is ANQGSEA.